The TCR beta chain under discussion was sequenced for a study of T cells in Graves' hyperthyroidism and ophthalmopathy. Using around 10 ml of fresh peripheral blood, PBMCs were prepared. Study observations and caveats: Before onset, by a median of approximately 5.9 months, the model predicted ophthalmopathy. Also found in blood were most expanded thyroid clonotypes above 0.001.

Amplification of TCR beta CDR3 regions was performed using RNA transcripts as template. Carried out on the TCR CDR3, a first-round RT-PCR used the HTBI primer set. MiXCR was run by TCRdb on the multiplex PCR reads, yielding one entry per CDR3 protein. The table includes 300,000 to 350,000 distinct CDR3 sequences, roughly 18% detected once. Per the germline V gene, CDR1 is SGDLS and CDR2 is YYNGEE. The CDR3 has 14 residues. Trimming took 1 base from V and 4 from J, leaving 9 bases between them. This clonotype has at least ten counts. What it binds is unknown. The gene calls are TRBV9 and TRBJ1-3; perhaps TRBD1 as D (6 bases). This TCR came from a middle-aged woman with Graves' ophthalmopathy. Sequencing input: blood. CDR3 nucleotides: TGTGCCAGCAGCGTACAGGGGACAGGAAACACCATATATTTT. It yields the protein CASSVQGTGNTIYF.